The next 21 T cell receptor beta chains were all read from a single sample in a study of T-cell reconstitution after alpha-beta-depleted transplantation in children. During its preparation, the TCRbeta library received unique molecular identifiers. TCRdb analysed the PCR reads with MiXCR anew, one entry per CDR3 protein. Altogether under 450,000 distinct CDR3 sequences are present, around 15% being singletons, with the ten largest covering 25% to 30%. Sequencing used PBMCs, mostly from graft donor cells, obtained 360 days after TCRalphabeta/CD19-depleted stem cell transplant. The receptor set was obtained from a boy under two years old who had a stem cell transplant for Wiskott-Aldrich syndrome, so the T cells may come from the graft donor.

The chain couples TRBV28 to TRBJ2-3; TRBD2 agrees at 11 bases. Looked up from germline, CDR1 is MDHEN and CDR2 is SYDVKM. J gave up 1 base and V 8 bases, and 20 bases lay outside the gene matches. CDR3 length: 20 amino acids. The chain's CDR3 is CASRALPSPPSGGRTDTQYF. CDR3 coding DNA: TGTGCCAGCCGTGCACTCCCCTCCCCTCCTAGCGGGGGGCGCACAGATACGCAGTATTTT. The full variable domain, completed using reference TRBV28 and TRBJ2-3, is DVKVTQSSRYLVKRTGEKVFLECVQDMDHENMFWYRQDPGLGLRLIYFSYDVKMKEKGDIPEGYSVSREKKERFSLILESASTNQTSMYLCASRALPSPPSGGRTDTQYFGPGTRLTVL.

Concerning this clonotype itself: This sequence may be a read error, since a much larger clone differs from it by one base. The CDR3 DNA is TGTGCCAGCAGATACGACAGCTACGAGCAGTACTTC. This translates into CASRYDSYEQYF. V gene TRBV6-2 or TRBV6-3 combines with J gene TRBJ2-7, with D perhaps matching TRBD1 (5 bases). V was pared by 6 bases and J by 3 bases, with 9 bases between. This CDR3 is built from 12 residues. CDR1 is MNHEY, CDR2 SVGEGT, per germline.

The chain carries TRBV29-1 and TRBJ1-2; unclear D gene. Germline assignment: CDR1 SQVTM and CDR2 ANQGSEA. CDR3 size: 14 residues. The germline V and J ends were trimmed by 0 bases and 4 bases, with 12 bases remaining between them. The CDR3 loop is CSVEEPGIGYGYTF. The CDR3 DNA reads TGCAGCGTTGAAGAACCGGGGATAGGCTATGGCTACACCTTC.

This rearrangement joins TRBV12-3 or TRBV12-4 to TRBJ2-7; D gene uncertain. With 3 bases removed from V and 0 bases from J, the gap between germline ends came to 15 bases. This CDR3 has 16 residues. DNA for the CDR3: TGTGCCAGCAGTTTCCGGACCAAAGGTAGCTCCTACGAGCAGTACTTC. This sequence encodes CASSFRTKGSSYEQYF.

This sequence joins TRBV13 and TRBJ2-2, with 7 positions matching TRBD1. Losses at the gene ends were 5 bases for V and 4 bases for J; bases not matched to a gene: 7. This CDR3 has 15 amino acids. Germline CDR1 and CDR2: PRHDT and FYEKMQ (reference sequence). DNA for the CDR3: TGTGCCAGCAGCGGGTACAGGGGTCCCACCGGGGAGCTGTTTTTT. Protein product: CASSGYRGPTGELFF. Full variable domain (remainder filled in from reference TRBV13 and TRBJ2-2): AAGVIQSPRHLIKEKRETATLKCYPIPRHDTVYWYQQGPGQDPQFLISFYEKMQSDKGSIPDRFSAQQFSDYHSELNMSSLELGDSALYFCASSGYRGPTGELFFGEGSRLTVL.

CDR3 in amino acids: CAISESHLGQSTNTGELFF. The CDR3 DNA is TGTGCCATCAGTGAGTCCCACTTAGGACAGTCTACGAACACCGGGGAGCTGTTTTTT. The rearrangement links TRBV10-3 to TRBJ2-2; D possibly corresponds to TRBD1 (6 bases). V lost 0 bases and J 0 bases, leaving 17 bases between the germline ends. The CDR3 sequence is 19 residues long. Germline loops: CDR1 ENHRY, CDR2 SYGVKD.

This clonotype was picked up many times. The rearrangement joins TRBV4-2 to TRBJ2-5, with a possible D match to TRBD1 (5 bases). Germline CDR1 LGHNA, CDR2 YNFKEQ. The CDR3 length is 14 residues. V lost 2 bases and J 4 bases, leaving 11 bases between the germline ends. This chain's CDR3 is CASSQRARGETQYF. CDR3 in DNA: TGTGCCAGCAGCCAAAGGGCTAGGGGAGAGACCCAGTACTTC.

This clonotype showed up many times. The chain carries TRBV2 and TRBJ2-3, with 7 bases identical to TRBD2. Per germline, CDR1 SNHLY and CDR2 FYNNEI. J was trimmed by 3 bases and V by 7 bases; bases with no gene match: 10. CDR3 length: 15 residues. In DNA form, the CDR3 reads TGTGCCAGCACTCCCGGGGGGACTCTGACAGATACGCAGTATTTT. Its translation is CASTPGGTLTDTQYF.

The rearrangement links TRBV10-2 to TRBJ2-2; a possible D gene is TRBD2 (5 bases). In germline, CDR1 is WSHSY, CDR2 SAAADI. V was pared by 8 bases and J by 5 bases, with 15 bases between. The CDR3 contains 14 residues. CDR3 in DNA: TGCGCCAGCGAGGGCCAGTCTAGGACCGGGGAGCTGTTTTTT. Translating gives CASEGQSRTGELFF.

This clonotype was counted a few times. The rearrangement uses TRBV14 and TRBJ2-1, with 9 bases fitting TRBD2. J lost 7 bases, V lost 4 bases, and 8 bases had no gene match. CDR3 length: 15 residues. Germline CDR1 reads SGHDN; CDR2 reads FVKESK. The CDR3 region has the DNA TGTGCCAGCAGCCCTACCCTAGCGGGACGGAATGAGCAGTTCTTC. This sequence encodes CASSPTLAGRNEQFF.

The chain employs TRBV12-3 or TRBV12-4 and TRBJ2-7; D is unresolved. With 4 bases removed from V and 0 bases from J, the gap between germline ends came to 13 bases. The CDR3 length is 15 residues. CDR3 region: CASSSDRVGSYEQYF. CDR3 sequence (DNA): TGTGCCAGCAGTTCGGACCGAGTTGGCTCCTACGAGCAGTACTTC.

The chain is built from TRBV6-1 and TRBJ1-6; D ambiguous. There are 15 residues in the CDR3. Germline V gene lookup returns CDR1 MNHNS and CDR2 SASEGT. V dropped 2 bases and J dropped 4 bases, with 9 bases sitting between them. CDR3 in DNA: TGTGCCAGCAGTGAACCGGAGCGTTATAATTCACCCCTCCACTTT. It codes for CASSEPERYNSPLHF.

This clonotype was counted once. The chain employs TRBV14 and TRBJ2-1, with D possibly TRBD1 on 6 matching bases. Germline values: CDR1 SGHDN, CDR2 FVKESK. The length of the CDR3 is 19 residues. Trimming took off 0 bases at V and 2 bases at J, with 20 bases between the two ends. In DNA form, the CDR3 reads TGTGCCAGCAGCCAAGATAGGAGACAGGCCACAGGCACCTACAATGAGCAGTTCTTC. Its protein product is CASSQDRRQATGTYNEQFF.

In its sample, this clonotype was seen a few times. The chain combines TRBV6-1 with TRBJ1-5; TRBD1 matches at 9 bases. CDR3 size: 16 residues. V lost 7 bases and J lost 1; bases outside the gene matches: 8. Germline V gene lookup returns CDR1 MNHNS and CDR2 SASEGT. The chain's CDR3 is CASNTGGWTSNQPQHF. CDR3 in DNA: TGTGCCAGCAATACAGGGGGCTGGACGAGCAATCAGCCCCAGCATTTT.

This clonotype was observed a handful of times. The V gene is TRBV3-1, the J gene TRBJ1-6; D remains ambiguous. Germline V gene lookup returns CDR1 LGHDT and CDR2 YNNKEL (reference sequence). V was cut by 1 base and J by 13 bases, with 14 bases left in between. This CDR3 comprises 14 residues. The CDR3 DNA reads TGTGCCAGCAGCCAAGTGGAGTCCCAGTCCCCCCTCCACTTT. It yields the protein CASSQVESQSPLHF.

This clonotype was recorded many times. This sequence joins TRBV28 and TRBJ1-2; D is undetermined. The germline V gene has CDR1 MDHEN and CDR2 SYDVKM. This CDR3 spans 11 amino acids. Between the trimmed V and J ends, which lost 8 bases and 4 bases, there was a span of 8 bases. The CDR3 coding sequence is TGTGCCAGCGGGCATTCCTATGGCTACACCTTC. This codes for CASGHSYGYTF.

This clonotype was seen once. The chain joins TRBV29-1 to TRBJ1-4; D is perhaps TRBD1 (6 bases). This CDR3 contains 15 residues. CDR1 is SQVTM and CDR2 is ANQGSEA in the germline V gene. V was trimmed by 0 bases and J by 2 bases, leaving 10 bases between them. CDR3 bases: TGCAGCGTTGAAGACCGCAGGGGTACTAATGAAAAACTGTTTTTT. This sequence encodes CSVEDRRGTNEKLFF.

In its sample, this clonotype was seen many times. At one end, the junction sequence differs from germline, possibly due to a read error. The chain uses TRBV24-1 and TRBJ2-1; maybe TRBD1 (5 bases). This CDR3 region has 14 residues. Germline CDR1 KGHDR, CDR2 SFDVKD. Here the CDR3 DNA reads TGTGCCACTCAGGGCCGGGTCTCCCACAATGAGCAGTTCTTC. Translation: CATQGRVSHNEQFF.

This clonotype appeared a few times. The CDR3 coding sequence is TGTGCCAGCCGCGTAGGGACGAATGAAAAACTGTTTTTT. Its protein product is CASRVGTNEKLFF. The chain links TRBV7-9 to TRBJ1-4, with D tentatively TRBD1 (5 bases). The ends were cut back, 8 bases at V and 5 bases at J, with 12 bases in the middle. The CDR3 has 13 amino acids. Germline CDR1 SEHNR, CDR2 FQNEAQ (reference sequence).

V usage is TRBV28 and J usage is TRBJ2-3; D perhaps matches TRBD1 (8 bases). Germline lookup yields CDR1 MDHEN and CDR2 SYDVKM. This CDR3 comprises 16 residues. Trimming took 3 bases from V and 7 from J, leaving 20 bases between them. Written as DNA, the CDR3 is TGTGCCAGCAGTTTCCGGACAGGGAGGGATCCAAATACGCAGTATTTT. This translates into CASSFRTGRDPNTQYF.

This clonotype was picked up a small number of times. The gene calls are TRBV20-1 and TRBJ2-5; tentative D call: TRBD1 (6 bases). V was pared by 7 bases and J by 5 bases, with 23 bases between. Germline CDR1 reads DFQATT; CDR2 reads SNEGSKA (reference sequence). There are 15 residues in the CDR3. The CDR3 is CSGSGTRSMSETQYF. CDR3 sequence (DNA): TGCAGTGGATCCGGGACAAGGAGTATGAGTGAGACCCAGTACTTC.